This T cell receptor beta chain was sequenced during a study of sequential checkpoint blockade in melanoma (dated by TCRdb to about 2019). Describing the broader study: In a 1:1 randomization, patients received either first-line nivolumab then ipilimumab (arm A) or ipilimumab then nivolumab (arm B). Maintenance nivolumab was given following each of the two trial sequences. The paper's findings and limits, for the study overall: The response-prediction model combining TCR metrics and mutation burden needs validation in larger, independent patient cohorts.

The sample holds a few counts of this clone. Its antigen target is currently unknown. One base away there is no much larger clone; base qualities are not given. In the paper's terms, the treatment or condition label means: randomized to nivolumab then ipilimumab (arm A) or the reverse (arm B). Prior DNA-damaging chemotherapy had not been received by any trial patient. Thawed PBMCs were sorted on a FACS Aria II flow cytometer to isolate live CD3+CD8+ cells negative for CD19 and CD56. The samples were obtained from melanoma patients enrolled in CheckMate 064, an open-label, randomized phase II trial testing sequential checkpoint blockade. Leukapheresis was used to collect peripheral blood mononuclear cells, which were then purified with Ficoll-Paque and frozen in human serum with roughly 10% DMSO. Immediately after sorting, the purity of sorted blood CD3+CD8+ cells was verified to be >98%, after which DNA was extracted.

V loses 5 bases, J loses 5 bases, and the germline ends lie 11 bases apart. Per the germline V gene (reference sequence), LNHNV is the CDR1 and YYDKDF is the CDR2. The CDR3 spans 13 residues, from the cysteine through the phenylalanine. The only DNA kept is the CDR3, 39 bases in frame from the first base. TCRbeta CDR3 regions were immunosequenced from genomic DNA with the immunoSEQ Assay. Genomic DNA was amplified by bias-controlled multiplex PCR before high-throughput sequencing. Concerning the study's data processing: To quantify the absolute abundance of each unique TCRbeta CDR3 region, the sequences were collapsed and filtered. Clonality, defined as 1 minus Pielou's evenness, was calculated using only productive rearrangements. A previously published method was used to identify clones whose frequencies were significantly greater in on-treatment samples than in baseline samples. Sourced from immuneACCESS, this table was stored by TCRdb with only in-frame sequences that have V and J called. A share of the clones is absent; for the studies checked, an unresolved V gene accounts for under half, and the remainder has no known explanation. Clone size and the V and J calls come from that table; the DNA yielded D and trimming. This sample comprises under 20,000 clones, around 68% of them detected only once. The ten largest clones capture 18% of the sample.

The clonotype was recovered from a human donor with melanoma. The sequence joins TRBV15 to TRBJ2-3; the D gene is perhaps TRBD2, on 5 matching bases. Material: CD8+ T cells sorted from blood (inferred from file names), obtained from a patient given nivolumab and ipilimumab in sequence. Here is the DNA: TGTGCCACCAGCGCCCACGGGAAAGATACGCAGTATTTT. It encodes CATSAHGKDTQYF.